The entry below gives a single T cell receptor (beta chain) sequence along with its context. This sample was included in a study of blood T cell repertoires in COVID-19. At the level of the study: The study drew acute and convalescent COVID-19 samples from the United States, Italy and Spain. PBMCs, B-cell-depleted T cells, or T cells provided the cDNA or gDNA that made up the material.

In the source study's methods: From reference gene primer amplification, estimates of nucleated cell counts were derived. This table comes from immunoSEQ multiplex PCR, and its TCRdb copy is limited to in-frame clones, with some not included. V and J calls and clone size come straight from that table; D and trimming were deduced from the DNA. The table includes around 190,000 clones, 80% to 90% detected once. The sample comprised peripheral blood. The sequence derives from an elderly woman with acute or convalescent COVID-19.

The CDR3 bases are TGTGCCAGCTCACCACGACTAGCGGGAGATAATGAGCAGTTCTTC. It yields the protein CASSPRLAGDNEQFF. The chain couples TRBV18 to TRBJ2-1, with 12 bases identical to TRBD2. The V gene end was trimmed by 1 base and the J gene end by 7 bases; junction bases not matched to a gene: 2. The CDR3 sequence is 15 residues long. In germline, CDR1 is KGHSH, CDR2 LQKENI.